The rows below give T cell receptor beta chains drawn from one sample of a study of blood T cell repertoires in COVID-19. Generated by immunoSEQ multiplex PCR, the TCRdb table keeps only in-frame clones and is missing some. The profile shows more than 130,000 clones, under 85% of them singletons. Sequencing input: peripheral blood. These receptors were obtained from a human donor in a cohort sampled during active COVID-19. CDR3s include the opening cysteine and the closing phenylalanine or tryptophan. The order of the fields is D gene, J gene, V gene, CDR3 length, clone size, CDR3 protein, CDR3 DNA. A D gene is named only where the DNA matches it firmly. Size tells how often a clone was seen (once, few, many) or the class of an expanded clone, and some rows leave it out.

D: TRBD1; J: TRBJ1-1; V: TRBV4-2; length: 16; size: .; CDR3: CASSYSEGTGNTEAFF; DNA: TGTGCCAGCAGCTACTCCGAGGGGACAGGGAACACTGAAGCTTTCTTT
D: TRBD2; J: TRBJ2-1; V: TRBV19; length: 14; size: once; CDR3: CASSIGGLGGEQFF; DNA: TGTGCCAGTAGTATCGGTGGACTAGGAGGGGAGCAGTTCTTC
D: .; J: TRBJ2-6; V: TRBV18; length: 15; size: .; CDR3: CASSPRGLGANVLTF; DNA: TGTGCCAGCTCACCACGGGGGCTTGGGGCCAACGTCCTGACTTTC
D: TRBD1; J: TRBJ2-1; V: TRBV7-6; length: 16; size: .; CDR3: CASSLVRGQGLNEQFF; DNA: TGTGCCAGCAGCTTAGTTCGGGGACAGGGACTCAATGAGCAGTTCTTC
D: .; J: TRBJ2-3; V: TRBV19; length: 13; size: .; CDR3: CASRRDFTDTQYF; DNA: TGTGCCAGTAGACGGGACTTCACAGATACGCAGTATTTT
D: .; J: TRBJ2-3; V: TRBV7-8; length: 18; size: .; CDR3: CASSQRAVSRLFTDTQYF; DNA: TGTGCCAGCAGCCAACGCGCGGTCTCTAGGTTATTCACAGATACGCAGTATTTT
D: .; J: TRBJ1-5; V: TRBV28; length: 16; size: few; CDR3: CASSFGDGRGHQPQHF; DNA: TGTGCCAGCAGTTTCGGTGATGGCCGAGGTCATCAGCCCCAGCATTTT
D: .; J: TRBJ1-1; V: TRBV21-1; length: 16; size: .; CDR3: CASSNLSSRGNTEAFF; DNA: TGTGCCAGCAGCAATTTGAGTTCACGGGGGAATACTGAAGCTTTCTTT
D: .; J: TRBJ2-3; V: TRBV29-1; length: 13; size: .; CDR3: CSVEPSSTDTQYF; DNA: TGCAGCGTTGAACCCTCTAGCACAGATACGCAGTATTTT
D: TRBD1; J: TRBJ2-4; V: TRBV19; length: 15; size: .; CDR3: CASSADRASKNIQYF; DNA: TGTGCCAGTAGTGCCGACAGGGCGTCCAAAAACATTCAGTACTTC
D: TRBD2; J: TRBJ2-5; V: TRBV5-4; length: 13; size: once; CDR3: CASSAYGGETQYF; DNA: TGTGCCAGCAGCGCCTACGGGGGGGAGACCCAGTACTTC
D: TRBD1; J: TRBJ1-5; V: TRBV19; length: 15; size: few; CDR3: CASRTGTISNQPQHF; DNA: TGTGCCAGTCGGACAGGGACCATAAGCAATCAGCCCCAGCATTTT
D: .; J: TRBJ1-6; V: TRBV3-1/TRBV3-2; length: 13; size: .; CDR3: CASSHQGNSPLHF; DNA: TGTGCCAGCAGCCATCAGGGGAATTCACCCCTCCACTTT
D: .; J: TRBJ2-3; V: TRBV19; length: 15; size: .; CDR3: CASSTNRAITDTQYF; DNA: TGTGCCAGTAGTACGAACAGGGCTATCACAGATACGCAGTATTTT